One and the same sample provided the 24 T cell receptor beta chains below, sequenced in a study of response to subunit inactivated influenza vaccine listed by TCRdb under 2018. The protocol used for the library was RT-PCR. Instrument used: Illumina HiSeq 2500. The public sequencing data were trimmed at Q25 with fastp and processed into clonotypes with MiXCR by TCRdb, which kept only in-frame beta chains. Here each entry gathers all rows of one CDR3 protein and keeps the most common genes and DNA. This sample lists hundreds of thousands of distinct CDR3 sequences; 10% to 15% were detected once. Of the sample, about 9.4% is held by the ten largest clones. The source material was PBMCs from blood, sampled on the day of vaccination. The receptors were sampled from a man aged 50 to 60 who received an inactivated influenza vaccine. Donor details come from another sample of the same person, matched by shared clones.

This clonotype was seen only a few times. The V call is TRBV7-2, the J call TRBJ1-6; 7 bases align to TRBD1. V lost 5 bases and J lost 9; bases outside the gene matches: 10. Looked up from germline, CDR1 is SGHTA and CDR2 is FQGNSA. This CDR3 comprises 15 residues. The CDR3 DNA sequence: TGTGCCAGCAGCCCCCCAGACAGGGTTGGTTCACCCCTCCACTTT. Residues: CASSPPDRVGSPLHF. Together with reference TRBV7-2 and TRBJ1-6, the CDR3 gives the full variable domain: GAGVSQSPSNKVTEKGKDVELRCDPISGHTALYWYRQSLGQGLEFLIYFQGNSAPDKSGLPSDRFSAERTGGSVSTLTIQRTQQEDSAVYLCASSPPDRVGSPLHFGNGTRLTVT.

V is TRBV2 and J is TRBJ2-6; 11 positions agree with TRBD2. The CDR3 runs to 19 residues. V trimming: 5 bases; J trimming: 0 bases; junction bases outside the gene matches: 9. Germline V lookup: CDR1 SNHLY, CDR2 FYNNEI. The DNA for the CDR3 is TGTGCCAGCAGTTCGCCTAGACTAGCGGGACACTCTGGGGCCAACGTCCTGACTTTC. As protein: CASSSPRLAGHSGANVLTF.

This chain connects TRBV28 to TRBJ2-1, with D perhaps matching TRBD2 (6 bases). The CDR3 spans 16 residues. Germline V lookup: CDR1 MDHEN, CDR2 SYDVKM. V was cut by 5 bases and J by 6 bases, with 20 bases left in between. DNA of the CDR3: TGTGCCAGCAGTCCCCGGTTCGGGCGGGGAACCAATGAGCAGTTCTTC. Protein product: CASSPRFGRGTNEQFF.

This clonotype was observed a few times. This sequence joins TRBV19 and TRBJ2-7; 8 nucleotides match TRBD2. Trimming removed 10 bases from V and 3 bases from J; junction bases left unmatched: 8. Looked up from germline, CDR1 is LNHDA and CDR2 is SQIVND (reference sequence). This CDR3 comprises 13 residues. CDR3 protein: CATSSGRYYEQYF. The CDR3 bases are TGTGCCACCTCCAGCGGGAGATACTACGAGCAGTACTTC.

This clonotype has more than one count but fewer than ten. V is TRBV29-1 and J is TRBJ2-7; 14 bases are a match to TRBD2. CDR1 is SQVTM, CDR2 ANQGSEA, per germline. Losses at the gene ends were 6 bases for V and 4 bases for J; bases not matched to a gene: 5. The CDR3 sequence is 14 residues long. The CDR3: CSVTGLAGGYEQYF. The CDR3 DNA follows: TGCAGCGTGACCGGACTAGCGGGAGGATACGAGCAGTACTTC.

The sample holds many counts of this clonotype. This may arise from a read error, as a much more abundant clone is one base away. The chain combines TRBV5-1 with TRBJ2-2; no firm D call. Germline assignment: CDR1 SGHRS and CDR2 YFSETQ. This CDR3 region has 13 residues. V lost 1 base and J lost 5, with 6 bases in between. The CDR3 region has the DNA TGCGCCAGCAGCTTGTGGTGGACCGGGGAGCTGTTTTTT. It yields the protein CASSLWWTGELFF. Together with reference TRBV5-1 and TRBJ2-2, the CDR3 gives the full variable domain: KAGVTQTPRYLIKTRGQQVTLSCSPISGHRSVSWYQQTPGQGLQFLFEYFSETQRNKGNFPGRFSGRQFSNSRSEMNVSTLELGDSALYLCASSLWWTGELFFGEGSRLTVL.

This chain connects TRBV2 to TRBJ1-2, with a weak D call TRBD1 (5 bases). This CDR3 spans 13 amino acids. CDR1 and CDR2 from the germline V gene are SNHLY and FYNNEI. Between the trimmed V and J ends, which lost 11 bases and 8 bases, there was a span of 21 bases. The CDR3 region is CAGGSGTLVGYTF. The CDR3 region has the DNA TGTGCCGGTGGATCCGGGACCCTTGTGGGCTACACCTTC.

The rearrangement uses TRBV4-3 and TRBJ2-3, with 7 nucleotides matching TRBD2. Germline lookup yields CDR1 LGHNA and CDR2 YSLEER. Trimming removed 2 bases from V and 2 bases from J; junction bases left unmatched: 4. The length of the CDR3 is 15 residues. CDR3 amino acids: CASSQSGGYTDTQYF. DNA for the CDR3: TGCGCCAGCAGCCAATCGGGGGGTTACACAGATACGCAGTATTTT.

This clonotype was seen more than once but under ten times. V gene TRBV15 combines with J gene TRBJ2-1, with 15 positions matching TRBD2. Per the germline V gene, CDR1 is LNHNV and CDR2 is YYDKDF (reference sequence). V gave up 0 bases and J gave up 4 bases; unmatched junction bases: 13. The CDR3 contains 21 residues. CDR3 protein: CATSRDTGLAGGPGIYNEQFF. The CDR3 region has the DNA TGTGCCACCAGCAGAGACACCGGACTAGCGGGGGGGCCGGGCATTTACAATGAGCAGTTCTTC.

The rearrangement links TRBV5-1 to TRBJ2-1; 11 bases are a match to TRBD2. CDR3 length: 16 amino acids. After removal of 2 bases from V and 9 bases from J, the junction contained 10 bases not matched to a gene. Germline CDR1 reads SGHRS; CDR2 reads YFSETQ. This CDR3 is CASSLFILAGGGEQFF. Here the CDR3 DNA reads TGCGCCAGCAGCTTATTTATTTTAGCGGGAGGGGGTGAGCAGTTCTTC.

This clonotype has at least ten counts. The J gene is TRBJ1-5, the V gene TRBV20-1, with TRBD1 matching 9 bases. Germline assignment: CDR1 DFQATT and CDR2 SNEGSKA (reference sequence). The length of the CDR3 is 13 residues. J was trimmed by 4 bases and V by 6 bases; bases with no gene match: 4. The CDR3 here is CSAKDRGNQPQHF. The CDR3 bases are TGCAGTGCAAAGGACAGGGGAAATCAGCCCCAGCATTTT.

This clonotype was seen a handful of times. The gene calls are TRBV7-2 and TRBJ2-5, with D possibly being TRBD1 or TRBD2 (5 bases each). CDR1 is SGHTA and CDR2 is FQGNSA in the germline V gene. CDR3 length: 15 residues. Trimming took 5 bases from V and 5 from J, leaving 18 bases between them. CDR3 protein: CASSTQRRDRETQYF. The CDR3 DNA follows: TGTGCCAGCAGCACCCAGAGACGGGACCGGGAGACCCAGTACTTC.

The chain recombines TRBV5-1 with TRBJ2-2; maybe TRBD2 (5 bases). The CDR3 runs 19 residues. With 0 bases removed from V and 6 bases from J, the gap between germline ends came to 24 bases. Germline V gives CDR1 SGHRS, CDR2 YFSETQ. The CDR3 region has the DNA TGCGCCAGCAGCTTGGGGCTAAACAGCCCCGGAGAGAGGGCCGGGGAGCTGTTTTTT. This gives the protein CASSLGLNSPGERAGELFF.

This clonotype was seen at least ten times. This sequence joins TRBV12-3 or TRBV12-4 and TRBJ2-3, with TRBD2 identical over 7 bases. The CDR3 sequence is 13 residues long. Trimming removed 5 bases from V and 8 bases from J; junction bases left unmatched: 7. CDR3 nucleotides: TGTGCCAGCAGTCCGGGACTAATCGGTACGCAGTATTTT. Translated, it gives CASSPGLIGTQYF.

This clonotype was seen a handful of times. CDR3 DNA: TGTGCCAGCAGTATGATGGACTATACCAACGAGCAGTACTTC. Its translation is CASSMMDYTNEQYF. The chain has TRBV27 and TRBJ2-7, with a weak D call TRBD2 (6 bases). Per the germline V gene, CDR1 is MNHEY and CDR2 is SMNVEV (reference sequence). The CDR3 extends over 14 amino acids. The V and J ends lost 5 bases and 5 bases respectively, with 16 bases between them.

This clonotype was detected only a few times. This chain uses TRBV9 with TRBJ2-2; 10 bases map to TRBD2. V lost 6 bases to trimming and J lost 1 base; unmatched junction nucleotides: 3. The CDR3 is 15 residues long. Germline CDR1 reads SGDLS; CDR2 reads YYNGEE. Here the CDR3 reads CASTERGGNTGELFF. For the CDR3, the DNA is TGTGCCAGCACCGAGCGGGGGGGGAACACCGGGGAGCTGTTTTTT.

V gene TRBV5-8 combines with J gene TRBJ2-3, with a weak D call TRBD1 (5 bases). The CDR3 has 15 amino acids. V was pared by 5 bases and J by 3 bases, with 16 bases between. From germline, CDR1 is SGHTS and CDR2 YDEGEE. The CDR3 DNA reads TGTGCCAGCAGACCTACTCCAGGGTTGACAGATACGCAGTATTTT. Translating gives CASRPTPGLTDTQYF.

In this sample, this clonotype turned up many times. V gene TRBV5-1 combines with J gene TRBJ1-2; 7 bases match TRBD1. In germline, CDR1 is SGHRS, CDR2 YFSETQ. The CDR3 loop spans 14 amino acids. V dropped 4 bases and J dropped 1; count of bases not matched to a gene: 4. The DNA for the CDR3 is TGCGCCAGCAGCAAGGGACAGAATAACTATGGCTACACCTTC. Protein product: CASSKGQNNYGYTF.

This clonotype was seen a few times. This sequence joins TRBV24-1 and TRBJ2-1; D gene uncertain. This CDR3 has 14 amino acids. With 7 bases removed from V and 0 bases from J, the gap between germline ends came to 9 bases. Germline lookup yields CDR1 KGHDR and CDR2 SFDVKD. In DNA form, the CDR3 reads TGTGCCACCAGCTCGTGGGGCTCCTACAATGAGCAGTTCTTC. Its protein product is CATSSWGSYNEQFF.

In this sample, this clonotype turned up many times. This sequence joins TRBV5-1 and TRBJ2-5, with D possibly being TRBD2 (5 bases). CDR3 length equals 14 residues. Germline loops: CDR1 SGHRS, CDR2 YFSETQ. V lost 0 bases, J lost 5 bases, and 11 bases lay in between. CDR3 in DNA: TGCGCCAGCAGCTTGGACAGTTCGGGGGAGACCCAGTACTTC. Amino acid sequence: CASSLDSSGETQYF.

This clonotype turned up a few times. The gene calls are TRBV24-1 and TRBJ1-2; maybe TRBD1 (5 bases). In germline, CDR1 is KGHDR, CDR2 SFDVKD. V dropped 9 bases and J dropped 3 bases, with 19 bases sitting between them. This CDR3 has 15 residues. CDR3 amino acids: CATDKPKGWHYGYTF. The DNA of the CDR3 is TGTGCCACCGACAAACCTAAGGGGTGGCACTATGGCTACACCTTC.

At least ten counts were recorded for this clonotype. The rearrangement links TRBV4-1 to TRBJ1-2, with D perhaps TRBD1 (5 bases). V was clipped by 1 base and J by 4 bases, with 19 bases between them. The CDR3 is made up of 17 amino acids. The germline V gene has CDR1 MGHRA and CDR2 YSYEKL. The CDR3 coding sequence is TGCGCCAGCAGCCAAGGATCTCCGCGTGGGGCCCTCTATGGCTACACCTTC. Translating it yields CASSQGSPRGALYGYTF.

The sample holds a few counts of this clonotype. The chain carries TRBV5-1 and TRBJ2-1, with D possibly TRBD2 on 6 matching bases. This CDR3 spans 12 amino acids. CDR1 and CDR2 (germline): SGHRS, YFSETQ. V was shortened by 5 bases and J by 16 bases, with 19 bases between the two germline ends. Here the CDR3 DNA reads TGCGCCAGCAGGGGCTCCCCGGGAGCTGATTTCTTC. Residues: CASRGSPGADFF.

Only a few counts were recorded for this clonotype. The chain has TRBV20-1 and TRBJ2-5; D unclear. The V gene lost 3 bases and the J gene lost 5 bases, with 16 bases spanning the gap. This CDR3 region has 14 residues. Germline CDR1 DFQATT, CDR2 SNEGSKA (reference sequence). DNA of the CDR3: TGCAGTGCTAGTGGCGGTCCCAACGGGGAGACCCAGTACTTC. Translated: CSASGGPNGETQYF.